The 24 T cell receptor beta chains below were found in one sample sequenced in a study of blood T cell repertoires in COVID-19. Profiling relied on immunoSEQ multiplex PCR, and the TCRdb table lists in-frame clones only, not all of them. The table shows some 670,000 clones, with about 90% occurring only once. Sequences were obtained from peripheral blood. The receptors originated from a woman aged 18-29 years with acute or convalescent COVID-19.

The V gene is TRBV6-5, the J gene TRBJ2-7, with 7 positions matching TRBD1. Germline loops: CDR1 MNHEY, CDR2 SVGAGI. The trim removed 6 bases at V and 2 bases at J, leaving 4 bases unmatched. The CDR3 extends over 13 amino acids. The CDR3 reads CASRRDRAYEQYF. CDR3 coding DNA: TGTGCCAGCAGACGGGACAGAGCCTACGAGCAGTACTTC.

The chain is built from TRBV7-2 and TRBJ2-3, with 11 nucleotides matching TRBD1. Germline CDR1 SGHTA, CDR2 FQGNSA. The CDR3 spans 16 residues. Unmatched junction bases numbered 7, after V lost 6 bases and J lost 2 bases. The CDR3 sequence is CASRGTGGRYTDTQYF. The CDR3 region has the DNA TGTGCCAGCAGGGGGACAGGGGGGAGATACACAGATACGCAGTATTTT.

The chain combines TRBV21-1 with TRBJ1-2; TRBD1 is taken as the D call from the table, unchecked against the DNA. TRBV21-1 is listed as a pseudogene. This CDR3 is 14 amino acids long. In DNA form, the CDR3 reads TGTGCCAGCAGCACCCGACAGGAAGACTATGGCTACACCTTC. Residues: CASSTRQEDYGYTF.

The CDR3 coding sequence is TGTGCCAGTAGTAGAGTCGAAAAGTTAGACACCGGGGAGCTGTTTTTT. This translates into CASSRVEKLDTGELFF. The chain combines TRBV19 with TRBJ2-2; the D is unclear. CDR1 and CDR2 from the germline V gene are LNHDA and SQIVND (reference sequence). V lost 4 bases and J 3 bases, leaving 15 bases between the germline ends. The CDR3 has 16 amino acids.

The rearrangement links TRBV4-3 to TRBJ2-1; TRBD2 matches at 11 bases. There are 16 residues in the CDR3. Looked up from germline, CDR1 is LGHNA and CDR2 is YSLEER. V lost 2 bases, J lost 1 base, and 1 base stayed unmatched. The CDR3 loop is CASSQTSGGSYNEQFF. CDR3 coding DNA: TGCGCCAGCAGCCAAACTAGCGGGGGTTCCTACAATGAGCAGTTCTTC.

The chain carries TRBV10-3 and TRBJ1-1; D unclear. Per germline, CDR1 ENHRY and CDR2 SYGVKD. Deletions cut 10 bases from V and 1 base from J, with 19 bases between. CDR3 length equals 15 residues. CDR3 region: CATSSTPRPNTEAFF. The CDR3 DNA follows: TGTGCCACGTCGAGCACTCCCAGGCCGAACACTGAAGCTTTCTTT.

The chain employs TRBV4-3 and TRBJ2-7; 8 nucleotides agree with TRBD2. CDR1 and CDR2 from the germline V gene are LGHNA and YSLEER. J was trimmed by 0 bases and V by 0 bases; bases with no gene match: 10. CDR3 length equals 18 residues. The CDR3 loop reads CASSQDYRTSLSSYEQYF. The CDR3 nucleotides are TGCGCCAGCAGCCAAGATTACCGGACTAGCTTAAGCTCCTACGAGCAGTACTTC.

This chain connects TRBV7-2 to TRBJ2-7; D is unresolved. Germline V CDR1 and CDR2: SGHTA, FQGNSA. The germline V and J ends were trimmed by 5 bases and 1 base, with 12 bases remaining between them. This CDR3 contains 14 residues. The CDR3 bases are TGTGCCAGCAGCCCGCAAGTAGCTTCCTACGAGCAGTACTTC. Protein sequence: CASSPQVASYEQYF.

V and J are TRBV3-1 (or the pseudogene TRBV3-2) and TRBJ1-5; 8 bases agree with TRBD1. Trimming removed 1 base from V and 6 bases from J; junction bases left unmatched: 2. This CDR3 contains 14 residues. From germline, CDR1 is LGHDT and CDR2 YNNKEL (reference sequence). The CDR3 DNA sequence: TGTGCCAGCAGCCAAGGGACAGGGAGTCAGCCCCAGCATTTT. Translation: CASSQGTGSQPQHF.

The rearrangement joins TRBV12-3 or TRBV12-4 to TRBJ1-4; D is unresolved. V lost 9 bases and J lost 8, with 10 bases in between. The CDR3 runs 11 residues. This CDR3 reads CASTGGEKLFF. The CDR3 coding sequence is TGTGCCAGTACCGGAGGGGAAAAACTGTTTTTT.

V is TRBV18 and J is TRBJ1-2; the D is unclear. This CDR3 region has 13 residues. Germline V CDR1 and CDR2: KGHSH, LQKENI. V gave up 5 bases and J gave up 0 bases, with 7 bases separating them. In nucleotides, the CDR3 is TGTGCCAGCTCATCTCAGTCTAACTATGGCTACACCTTC. Protein product: CASSSQSNYGYTF.

J is TRBJ1-2 and V is TRBV6-5; D is unclear. The CDR3 consists of 14 residues. CDR1 is MNHEY and CDR2 is SVGAGI in the germline V gene. Between the trimmed V and J ends, which lost 2 bases and 7 bases, there was a span of 14 bases. The chain's CDR3 is CASSYPGVGGGYTF. The CDR3 nucleotides are TGTGCCAGCAGTTACCCGGGAGTCGGTGGTGGCTACACCTTC.

The chain carries TRBV29-1 and TRBJ1-2; 9 bases agree with TRBD1. After removal of 6 bases from V and 4 bases from J, the junction contained 9 bases not matched to a gene. Germline loops: CDR1 SQVTM, CDR2 ANQGSEA. The CDR3 covers 14 residues. DNA for the CDR3: TGCAGCGTACCGGACAGGGGCCTTGGCTATGGCTACACCTTC. Its protein is CSVPDRGLGYGYTF. Drawing the rest from reference TRBV29-1 and TRBJ1-2, the complete variable domain is SAVISQKPSRDICQRGTSLTIQCQVDSQVTMMFWYRQQPGQSLTLIATANQGSEATYESGFVIDKFPISRPNLTFSTLTVSNMSPEDSSIYLCSVPDRGLGYGYTFGSGTRLTVV.

This chain joins TRBV27 and TRBJ1-2, with TRBD1 matching over 10 bases. This CDR3 has 15 residues. Germline V gene lookup returns CDR1 MNHEY and CDR2 SMNVEV (reference sequence). V shed 6 bases, J shed 4 bases, and the junction held 8 bases outside the gene matches. DNA of the CDR3: TGTGCCAGCAGCGCCGGGACAGGGGTGGCCTATGGCTACACCTTC. Residues: CASSAGTGVAYGYTF.

This chain uses TRBV4-3 with TRBJ1-1; D unresolved. The V and J ends lost 0 bases and 1 base respectively, with 12 bases between them. This CDR3 has 16 residues. Germline V gives CDR1 LGHNA, CDR2 YSLEER. CDR3 nucleotide sequence: TGCGCCAGCAGCCAAGACGTTCGGGTGGGGAACACTGAAGCTTTCTTT. Protein product: CASSQDVRVGNTEAFF.

V gene TRBV5-1 combines with J gene TRBJ2-5, with 7 positions matching TRBD2. The CDR3 spans 13 residues. CDR1 and CDR2 (germline): SGHRS, YFSETQ. V was pared by 3 bases and J by 5 bases, with 4 bases of the junction left unmatched. CDR3 sequence reads: CASSSSGIETQYF. Here the CDR3 DNA reads TGCGCCAGCAGCTCTAGCGGAATCGAGACCCAGTACTTC.

The J gene is TRBJ2-6, the V gene TRBV5-6; 8 nucleotides align to TRBD2. The CDR3 is 18 residues long. The germline V gene encodes CDR1 SGHDT and CDR2 YYEEEE. The junction had 11 bases not matched to a gene; V was cut back by 4 bases and J by 2 bases. CDR3 sequence (DNA): TGTGCCAGCAGCCAGCGACTACCAGCGGGGGCTGGGGCCAACGTCCTGACTTTC. Translated, it gives CASSQRLPAGAGANVLTF.

The CDR3 protein is CASSSNMNTEAFF. CDR3 DNA: TGTGCCAGCAGTTCCAACATGAACACTGAAGCTTTCTTT. The chain has TRBV12-3 or TRBV12-4 and TRBJ1-1, with D uncertain. The V end lost 4 bases, the J end lost 0 bases, and 6 bases lay between the germline ends. This CDR3 is 13 amino acids long.

The CDR3 sequence: CASSIGGTSDEQYF. The DNA of the CDR3 is TGTGCCAGTAGTATAGGGGGGACTAGCGACGAGCAGTACTTC. The chain employs TRBV19 and TRBJ2-7; 10 bases line up with TRBD2. This CDR3 spans 14 amino acids. Germline CDR1 is LNHDA and CDR2 is SQIVND (reference sequence). The ends lost 1 base at V and 5 bases at J; junction bases unmatched: 2.

This clone was counted between two and nine times. The CDR3 reads CASSFREITEAFF. The CDR3 DNA reads TGCGCCAGCAGCTTCAGGGAAATCACTGAAGCTTTCTTT. V is TRBV5-1 and J is TRBJ1-1; D may be TRBD1 (5 bases). The CDR3 loop spans 13 amino acids. Deletions cut 2 bases from V and 4 bases from J, with 9 bases between. In germline, CDR1 is SGHRS, CDR2 YFSETQ.

V and J are TRBV28 and TRBJ1-4; D gene uncertain. CDR1 is MDHEN, CDR2 SYDVKM, per germline. The CDR3 is made up of 13 amino acids. Trimming took off 6 bases at V and 0 bases at J, with 5 bases between the two ends. In DNA, the CDR3 is TGTGCCAGCAGCCGTGCAACTAATGAAAAACTGTTTTTT. The encoded protein is CASSRATNEKLFF.

This clone was seen only once. The chain couples TRBV9 to TRBJ1-2; D possibly corresponds to TRBD1 (5 bases). The CDR3 covers 15 residues. V gave up 0 bases and J gave up 0 bases, with 9 bases separating them. Germline V gives CDR1 SGDLS, CDR2 YYNGEE. This CDR3 is CASSVEVTANYGYTF. DNA of the CDR3: TGTGCCAGCAGCGTAGAAGTGACAGCTAACTATGGCTACACCTTC.

V gene TRBV7-2 combines with J gene TRBJ2-1; the match to TRBD1 covers 8 bases. The CDR3 has 16 residues. With V trimmed by 1 base and J by 4 bases, 6 bases remained unmatched. Germline assignment: CDR1 SGHTA and CDR2 FQGNSA. CDR3 loop: CASSLVDRGRYNEQFF. CDR3 nucleotides: TGTGCCAGCAGCTTAGTAGACAGGGGCCGATACAATGAGCAGTTCTTC.

The chain has TRBV10-3 and TRBJ1-1; 10 bases match TRBD1. CDR1 ENHRY and CDR2 SYGVKD come from the germline V gene. V was pared by 4 bases and J by 3 bases, with 5 bases of the junction left unmatched. This CDR3 has 15 residues. In DNA form, the CDR3 reads TGTGCCATCAGTGCCGGGACAGGGGAGGACACTGAAGCTTTCTTT. This encodes CAISAGTGEDTEAFF.